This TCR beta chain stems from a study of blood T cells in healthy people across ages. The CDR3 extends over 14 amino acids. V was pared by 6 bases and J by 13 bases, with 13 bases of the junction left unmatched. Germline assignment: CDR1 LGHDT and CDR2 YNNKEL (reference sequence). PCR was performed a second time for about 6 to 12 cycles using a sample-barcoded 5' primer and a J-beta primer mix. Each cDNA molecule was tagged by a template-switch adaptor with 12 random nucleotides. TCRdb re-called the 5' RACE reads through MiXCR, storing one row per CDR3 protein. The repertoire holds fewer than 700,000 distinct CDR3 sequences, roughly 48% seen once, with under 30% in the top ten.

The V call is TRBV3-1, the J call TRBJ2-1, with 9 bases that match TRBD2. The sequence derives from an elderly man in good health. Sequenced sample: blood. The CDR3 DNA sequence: TGTGCCAGCAGTAAGCGGGGGGCCCAAGAGACCCAGTTCTTC. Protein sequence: CASSKRGAQETQFF.